This T cell receptor beta chain comes out of a study of blood T cells in healthy people across ages. At least ten counts were recorded for this clonotype. The CDR3 is 12 residues long. V shed 6 bases, J shed 6 bases, and the junction held 3 bases outside the gene matches. CDR1 and CDR2 (germline): MDHEN, SYDVKM. Then a second PCR, running roughly 7 to 11 cycles, was carried out with a sample-barcoded 5' primer and a J-beta primer mix. TCRdb reprocessed the 5' RACE reads via MiXCR and lists one record per CDR3 protein. The sample holds over 450,000 distinct CDR3 sequences; around 24% are singletons and the top ten take just under 9%. Extraction yielded at least 5 micrograms of total RNA per sample. The sample also formed part of further work on T cells of mothers and their children. That paper adds: Per mother, over 9 million TCR beta CDR3 reads were obtained; per child, about 3.3 million.

Input material: blood. The chain employs TRBV28 and TRBJ2-5; 8 bases line up with TRBD2. This clonotype was sampled from a boy between 5 and 17 years old in good health. The CDR3: CASSGGAKTQYF. In DNA form, the CDR3 reads TGTGCCAGCAGCGGGGGGGCCAAGACCCAGTACTTC.